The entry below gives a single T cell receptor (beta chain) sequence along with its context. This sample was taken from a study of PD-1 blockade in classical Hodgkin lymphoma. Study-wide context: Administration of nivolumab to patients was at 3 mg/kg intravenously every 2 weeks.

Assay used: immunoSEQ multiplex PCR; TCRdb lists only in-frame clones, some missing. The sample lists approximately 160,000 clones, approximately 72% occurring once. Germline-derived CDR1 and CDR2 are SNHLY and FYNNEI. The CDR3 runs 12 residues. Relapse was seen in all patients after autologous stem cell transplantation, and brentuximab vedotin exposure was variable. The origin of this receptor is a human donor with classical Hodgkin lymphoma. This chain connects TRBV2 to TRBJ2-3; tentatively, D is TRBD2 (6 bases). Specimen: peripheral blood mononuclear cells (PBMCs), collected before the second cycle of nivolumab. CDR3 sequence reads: CAGRGVADTQYF. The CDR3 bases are TGTGCGGGGCGGGGCGTCGCAGATACGCAGTATTTT.